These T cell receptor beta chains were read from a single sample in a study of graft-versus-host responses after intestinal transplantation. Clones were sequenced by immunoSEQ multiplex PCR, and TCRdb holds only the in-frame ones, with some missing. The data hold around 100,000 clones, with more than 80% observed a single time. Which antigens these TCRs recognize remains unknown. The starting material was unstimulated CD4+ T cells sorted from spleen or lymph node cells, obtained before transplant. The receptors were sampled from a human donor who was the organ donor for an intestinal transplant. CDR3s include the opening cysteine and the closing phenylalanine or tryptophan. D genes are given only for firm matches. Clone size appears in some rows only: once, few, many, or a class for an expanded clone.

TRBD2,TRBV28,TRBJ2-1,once,CAHGREGLRPSYNEQFF,TGTGCCCATGGGCGGGAGGGCCTTAGGCCCTCCTACAATGAGCAGTTCTTC
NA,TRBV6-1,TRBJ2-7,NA,CAIPGTYEQYF,TGTGCCATCCCCGGGACCTACGAGCAGTACTTC
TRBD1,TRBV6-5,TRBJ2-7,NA,CASRGQGIHEQYF,TGTGCCAGCAGGGGACAGGGGATCCACGAGCAGTACTTC
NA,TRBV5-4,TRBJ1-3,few,CASSLGGPGISGNTIYF,TGTGCCAGCAGCTTGGGAGGGCCAGGGATCTCTGGAAACACCATATATTTT
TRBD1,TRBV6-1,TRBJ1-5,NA,CAIRTGGNQPQHF,TGTGCCATCAGGACAGGGGGCAATCAGCCCCAGCATTTT
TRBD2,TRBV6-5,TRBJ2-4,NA,CASGVAGGENIQYF,TGTGCCAGCGGGGTAGCGGGAGGGGAAAACATTCAGTACTTC
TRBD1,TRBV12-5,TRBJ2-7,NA,CASGLVGTGRYEQYF,TGTGCTAGTGGTTTGGTCGGGACAGGCCGATACGAGCAGTACTTC
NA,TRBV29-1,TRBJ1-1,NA,CSAARQGGENTEAFF,TGCAGCGCTGCGAGGCAGGGAGGCGAGAACACTGAAGCTTTCTTT
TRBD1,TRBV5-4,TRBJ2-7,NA,CASSLTGGYEQYF,TGTGCCAGCAGCTTAACAGGGGGCTACGAGCAGTACTTC
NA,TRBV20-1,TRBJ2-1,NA,CSASGYNEQFF,TGCAGTGCTAGCGGGTACAATGAGCAGTTCTTC
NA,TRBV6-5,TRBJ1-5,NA,CASSYLSGGPQHF,TGTGCCAGCAGTTACCTGTCGGGGGGGCCCCAGCATTTT
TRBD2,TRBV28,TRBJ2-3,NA,CASSLAPSGTTDTQYF,TGTGCCAGCAGTTTAGCCCCTAGCGGGACAACAGATACGCAGTATTTT
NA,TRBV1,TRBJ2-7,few,CTSSQDNGSSNEQYF,TGCACCAGCAGCCAAGATAACGGGAGTTCCAACGAGCAGTACTTC
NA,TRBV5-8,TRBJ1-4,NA,CASSWDTNEKLFF,TGTGCCAGCAGCTGGGACACTAATGAAAAACTGTTTTTT
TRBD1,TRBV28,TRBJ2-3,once,CASSLGQTDTQYF,TGTGCCAGCAGCCTGGGACAGACAGATACGCAGTATTTT
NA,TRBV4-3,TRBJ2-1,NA,CASSQNEEQFF,TGCGCCAGCAGCCAAAATGAAGAGCAGTTCTTC
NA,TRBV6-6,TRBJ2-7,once,CASSSLVGGSYEQYF,TGTGCCAGCAGTTCACTCGTGGGAGGTTCCTACGAGCAGTACTTC
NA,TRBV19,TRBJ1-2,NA,CASSIRGGTEYGYTF,TGTGCCAGTAGTATACGGGGAGGGACCGAGTATGGCTACACCTTC
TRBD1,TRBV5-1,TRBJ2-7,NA,CASSLDRGYEQYF,TGCGCCAGCAGCTTGGACAGGGGGTACGAGCAGTACTTC
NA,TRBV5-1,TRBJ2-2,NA,CASSFGTSNTGELFF,TGCGCCAGCAGCTTTGGGACAAGCAACACCGGGGAGCTGTTTTTT
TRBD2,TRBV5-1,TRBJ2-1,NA,CASAGSGSNFEQFF,TGCGCCAGCGCGGGTAGCGGGAGTAATTTTGAGCAGTTCTTC
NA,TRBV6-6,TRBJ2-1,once,CASSYSWVKNEQFF,TGTGCCAGCAGTTACTCGTGGGTTAAGAATGAGCAGTTCTTC
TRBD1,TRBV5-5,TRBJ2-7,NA,CACSGTAASYEQYF,TGTGCCTGCTCCGGGACAGCCGCTTCCTACGAGCAGTACTTC
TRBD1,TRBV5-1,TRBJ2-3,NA,CASSLSGGMFYTQYF,TGCGCCAGCAGCTTGTCAGGGGGCATGTTTTATACGCAGTATTTT
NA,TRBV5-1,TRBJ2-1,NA,CASRRDNYNEQFF,TGCGCCAGCAGAAGGGACAACTACAATGAGCAGTTCTTC
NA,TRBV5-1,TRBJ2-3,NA,CASREGVRTDTQYF,TGCGCCAGCAGAGAGGGAGTGAGGACAGATACGCAGTATTTT
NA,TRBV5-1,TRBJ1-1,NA,CASSLDRVLNTEAFF,TGCGCCAGCAGCTTGGACAGGGTTTTGAACACTGAAGCTTTCTTT
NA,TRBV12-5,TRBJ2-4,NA,CASGNPSRKNIQYF,TGTGCTAGTGGCAACCCCAGCCGCAAAAACATTCAGTACTTC
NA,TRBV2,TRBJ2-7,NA,CASRKLGGPFSYEQYF,TGTGCCAGCAGGAAACTCGGGGGTCCATTCTCCTACGAGCAGTACTTC
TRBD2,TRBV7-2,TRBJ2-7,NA,CASSLKGGRTYEQYF,TGTGCCAGCAGCTTAAAGGGCGGGAGGACCTACGAGCAGTACTTC
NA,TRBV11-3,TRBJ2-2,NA,CASSLVPGELFF,TGTGCCAGCAGCTTAGTCCCCGGGGAGCTGTTTTTT
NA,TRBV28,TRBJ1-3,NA,CASSFGGNTIYF,TGTGCCAGCAGTTTTGGGGGAAACACCATATATTTT
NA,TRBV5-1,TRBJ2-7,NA,CASSLGAAEQYF,TGCGCCAGCAGCTTGGGGGCAGCCGAGCAGTACTTC
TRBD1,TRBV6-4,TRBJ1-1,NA,CASRDRGLNTEAFF,TGTGCCAGCAGGGACAGGGGGCTGAACACTGAAGCTTTCTTT
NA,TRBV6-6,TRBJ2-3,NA,CASSYTRVESTDTQYF,TGTGCCAGCAGTTACACGCGGGTTGAAAGCACAGATACGCAGTATTTT
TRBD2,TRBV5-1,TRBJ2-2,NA,CASSLGTSVGGELFF,TGCGCCAGCAGCTTGGGGACTAGCGTAGGCGGGGAGCTGTTTTTT
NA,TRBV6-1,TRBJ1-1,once,CASSAHQGGGKAEAFF,TGTGCCAGCAGTGCCCATCAAGGAGGGGGTAAGGCTGAAGCTTTCTTT
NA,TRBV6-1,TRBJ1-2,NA,CASSEALGDYGYTF,TGTGCCAGCAGTGAAGCGTTGGGGGACTATGGCTACACCTTC
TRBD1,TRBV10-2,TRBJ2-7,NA,CASSLTGADYEQYF,TGCGCCAGCAGTCTGACAGGGGCGGACTACGAGCAGTACTTC
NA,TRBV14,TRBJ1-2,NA,CASSQVAGQGYTF,TGTGCCAGCAGCCAAGTGGCCGGACAGGGCTACACCTTC
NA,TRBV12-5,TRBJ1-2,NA,CASGKQENRNYGYTF,TGTGCTAGTGGGAAACAAGAAAACCGTAACTATGGCTACACCTTC
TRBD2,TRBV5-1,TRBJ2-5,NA,CASSLGPSGGQETQYF,TGCGCCAGCAGCTTGGGGCCTAGCGGGGGCCAAGAGACCCAGTACTTC
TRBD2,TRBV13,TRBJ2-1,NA,CASRTTGAGGPWGLFF,TGTGCCAGCAGGACCACGGGAGCGGGAGGGCCTTGGGGTCTGTTCTTC
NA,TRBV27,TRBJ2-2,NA,CASSFRTGELFF,TGTGCCAGCAGTTTCCGTACCGGGGAGCTGTTTTTT